Following are 20 T cell receptor beta chains from one sample sequenced in a study of PD-L1 blockade in urothelial cancer. Sequencing was performed with immunoSEQ multiplex PCR; in TCRdb, only in-frame clones are kept and a portion is missing. This table has under 50,000 clones, approximately 90% appearing once. Time point described: pretreatment peripheral blood. The source material was PBMCs, sampled around atezolizumab (anti-PD-L1) treatment. The source is a woman in her sixties or seventies with urothelial cancer.

The genes are TRBV6-5 and TRBJ1-3; possible D gene TRBD1, 6 bases. V was cut by 5 bases and J by 2 bases, with 13 bases left in between. There are 15 residues in the CDR3. Germline V gives CDR1 MNHEY, CDR2 SVGAGI. CDR3 coding DNA: TGTGCCAGCAGTACAGGGTTCTTGGCTGGAAACACCATATATTTT. Protein: CASSTGFLAGNTIYF.

The chain carries TRBV19 and TRBJ1-2, with TRBD1 as a possible D gene (5 bases). The CDR3 length is 13 residues. CDR1 is LNHDA and CDR2 is SQIVND in the germline V gene (reference sequence). V was pared by 6 bases and J by 7 bases, with 15 bases between. The CDR3 is CASRTPGDFGYTF. CDR3 nucleotides: TGTGCCAGTAGGACTCCGGGGGACTTTGGCTACACCTTC.

V gene TRBV5-1 combines with J gene TRBJ2-3; 7 bases line up with TRBD2. Germline V gene data show CDR1 as SGHRS and CDR2 as YFSETQ. V was pared by 2 bases and J by 3 bases, with 6 bases of the junction left unmatched. The length of the CDR3 is 15 residues. Written as DNA, the CDR3 is TGCGCCAGCAGCTTCAGGCGGGAGAAAACAGATACGCAGTATTTT. This codes for CASSFRREKTDTQYF.

The chain recombines TRBV5-1 with TRBJ2-5, with 7 nucleotides matching TRBD1. This CDR3 is 14 amino acids long. Germline V gene sequence: CDR1 SGHRS, CDR2 YFSETQ. Trimming took 2 bases from V and 4 from J; bases not matched to a gene: 5. The CDR3 sequence is CASSLEGAGETQYF. CDR3 nucleotide sequence: TGCGCCAGCAGCTTAGAGGGGGCTGGAGAGACCCAGTACTTC.

V and J are TRBV23-1 and TRBJ2-3, with TRBD2 matching over 11 bases. TRBV23-1 is an open reading frame, and its role is uncertain. CDR3 length: 18 residues. J was trimmed by 0 bases and V by 0 bases; bases with no gene match: 5. CDR3 nucleotide sequence: TGCGCCAGCAGTCAATCGGTTCTAGCGGGAGGTAGCACAGATACGCAGTATTTT. Amino acids: CASSQSVLAGGSTDTQYF.

The chain recombines TRBV4-1 with TRBJ2-1; weak D call: TRBD1 (6 bases). This CDR3 comprises 16 residues. Germline V gene data show CDR1 as MGHRA and CDR2 as YSYEKL. Between the trimmed V and J ends, which lost 1 base and 2 bases, there was a span of 12 bases. This chain's CDR3 is CASSQGRQATYNEQFF. The CDR3 nucleotides read TGCGCCAGCAGCCAAGGCAGACAGGCTACCTACAATGAGCAGTTCTTC.

The chain joins TRBV10-3 to TRBJ2-3; possibly TRBD2 for D (5 bases). This CDR3 has 13 residues. The germline gives CDR1 ENHRY, CDR2 SYGVKD. Deletions cut 11 bases from V and 0 bases from J, with 12 bases between. For the CDR3, the DNA is TGTGCCGTCACTAGTACGAGCACAGATACGCAGTATTTT. Encoded protein: CAVTSTSTDTQYF.

This clone was recorded only once. The chain recombines TRBV7-2 with TRBJ2-3, with 8 bases fitting TRBD2. CDR1 is SGHTA, CDR2 FQGNSA, per germline. The CDR3 length is 13 residues. Germline trimming cut 5 bases from V and 4 bases from J; bases unmatched to any gene: 2. The CDR3 DNA follows: TGTGCCAGCAGCGGGACTAGGGCAGATACGCAGTATTTT. This translates into CASSGTRADTQYF.

In this sample, this clone turned up once. V gene TRBV18 combines with J gene TRBJ1-1; tentatively, D is TRBD1 (6 bases). The CDR3 contains 16 residues. V lost 3 bases to trimming and J lost 4 bases, with 18 bases between them. In germline, CDR1 is KGHSH, CDR2 LQKENI. CDR3 loop: CASSPAGASVGTEAFF. CDR3 DNA: TGTGCCAGCTCACCTGCAGGGGCGTCCGTTGGCACTGAAGCTTTCTTT.

This clone is a singleton in its sample. V and J are TRBV28 and TRBJ2-7, with 8 bases fitting TRBD2. Germline trimming cut 3 bases from V and 3 bases from J; bases unmatched to any gene: 7. This CDR3 is built from 15 residues. The germline CDR1 and CDR2 sequences are MDHEN and SYDVKM. In nucleotides, the CDR3 is TGTGCCAGCAGTTTCTATAGCGGGACGAACTACGAGCAGTACTTC. Translating gives CASSFYSGTNYEQYF.

The genes are TRBV7-3 and TRBJ1-3; a weak D match, TRBD1 (6 bases). The germline V and J ends were trimmed by 0 bases and 8 bases, with 11 bases remaining between them. CDR3 size: 14 residues. CDR1 and CDR2 from the germline V gene are SGHTA and FQGTGA. The CDR3 sequence: CASSLTGGADTIYF. The DNA of the CDR3 is TGTGCCAGCAGCTTAACGGGGGGGGCAGACACCATATATTTT.

This chain joins TRBV9 and TRBJ1-1; D possibly corresponds to TRBD1 (5 bases). The CDR3 has 14 amino acids. The ends were cut back, 0 bases at V and 3 bases at J, with 9 bases in the middle. Germline values: CDR1 SGDLS, CDR2 YYNGEE. The CDR3 DNA reads as TGTGCCAGCAGCGTAGGTCGCAGGGACACTGAAGCTTTCTTT. Protein: CASSVGRRDTEAFF.

The chain employs TRBV7-6 and TRBJ2-3, with 7 positions matching TRBD2. V shed 3 bases, J shed 0 bases, and the junction held 3 bases outside the gene matches. The germline V gene has CDR1 SGHVS and CDR2 FNYEAQ. This CDR3 is built from 15 residues. For the CDR3, the DNA is TGTGCCAGCAGCTTGCGGGAGATCAGCACAGATACGCAGTATTTT. It is translated as CASSLREISTDTQYF.

The J gene is TRBJ1-2, the V gene TRBV5-1, with 8 bases that match TRBD1. Per the germline V gene, CDR1 is SGHRS and CDR2 is YFSETQ. This CDR3 is 13 amino acids long. Trimming took 5 bases from V and 3 from J; bases not matched to a gene: 3. The CDR3 DNA is TGCGCCAGCAGGCCGGGACAGGACTATGGCTACACCTTC. It yields the protein CASRPGQDYGYTF.

The genes are TRBV4-1 and TRBJ2-7; D is unresolved. The CDR3 runs 11 residues. Deletions cut 4 bases from V and 6 bases from J, with 7 bases between. Germline V gene data show CDR1 as MGHRA and CDR2 as YSYEKL. In nucleotides, the CDR3 is TGCGCCAGCAGCCCAGGTTCCGAGCAGTACTTC. Translation: CASSPGSEQYF.

This clone was counted between two and nine times. The rearrangement uses TRBV4-1 and TRBJ2-5; weak D call: TRBD1 (7 bases). This CDR3 is 21 amino acids long. Trimming removed 0 bases from V and 2 bases from J, with 28 bases in between. The germline gives CDR1 MGHRA, CDR2 YSYEKL. DNA of the CDR3: TGCGCCAGCAGCCAAGATGTCCGTAGCGGAGCGGCGCCAGGGGGGCAAGAGACCCAGTACTTC. This codes for CASSQDVRSGAAPGGQETQYF.

Note on this clone: A junction boundary mismatches the germline segment, possibly from a read error. V and J are TRBV7-7 and TRBJ2-5; perhaps TRBD1 as D (6 bases). There are 15 residues in the CDR3. Germline V gene data show CDR1 as SSHAT and CDR2 as FNYEAQ (reference sequence). Here the CDR3 DNA reads TGTGCTAGCAGCATATATGGACAGACTCAAGAGACCCAGTACTTC. Residues: CASSIYGQTQETQYF.

The gene calls are TRBV19 and TRBJ1-5; 7 positions match TRBD1. The CDR3 consists of 16 residues. With V trimmed by 3 bases and J by 2 bases, 7 bases remained unmatched. Germline CDR1 is LNHDA and CDR2 is SQIVND (reference sequence). CDR3 protein: CASSIRTGGGNQPQHF. CDR3 in DNA: TGTGCCAGTAGTATTAGGACAGGAGGTGGCAATCAGCCCCAGCATTTT.

The V and J genes are TRBV18 and TRBJ1-3; D is perhaps TRBD1 (6 bases). Germline CDR1 is KGHSH and CDR2 is LQKENI. The V end was cut by 6 bases, the J end by 3 bases, with 12 bases between. CDR3 size: 14 residues. In DNA, the CDR3 is TGTGCCAGCTCCCAGGGGTTGAGTGGAAACACCATATATTTT. Translated, it gives CASSQGLSGNTIYF.

The chain recombines TRBV5-6 with TRBJ2-1, with TRBD1 as a possible D gene (5 bases). Looked up from germline, CDR1 is SGHDT and CDR2 is YYEEEE. Trimming removed 0 bases from V and 10 bases from J, with 11 bases in between. The length of the CDR3 is 13 residues. The CDR3 reads CASSLGQFDEQFF. DNA of the CDR3: TGTGCCAGCAGCTTGGGACAGTTCGACGAGCAGTTCTTC.